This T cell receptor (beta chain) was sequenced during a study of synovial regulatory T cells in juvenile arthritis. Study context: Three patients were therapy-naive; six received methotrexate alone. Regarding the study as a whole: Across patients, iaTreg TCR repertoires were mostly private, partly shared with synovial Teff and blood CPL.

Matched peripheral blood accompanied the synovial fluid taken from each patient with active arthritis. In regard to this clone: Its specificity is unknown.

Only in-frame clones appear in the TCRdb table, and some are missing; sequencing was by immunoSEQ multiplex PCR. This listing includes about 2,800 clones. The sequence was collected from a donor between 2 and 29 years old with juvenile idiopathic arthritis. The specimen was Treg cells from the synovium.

This CDR3 reads CASSGRREDNEQFF. The rearrangement uses TRBV6-6 and TRBJ2-1; the D call of TRBD2 rests on TCRdb alone, since no DNA is present to check it. The CDR3 has 14 residues. The coding DNA is unavailable. CDR1 is MNHNY and CDR2 is SVGAGI in the germline V gene (reference sequence).